Sequencing of this T cell receptor beta chain was carried out in a study of CD8 T cells in ankylosing spondylitis. Study-level findings and limits: In synovial fluid and blood from reactive arthritis, some motif variants were previously reported.

The germline CDR1 and CDR2 sequences are DFQATT and SNEGSKA (reference sequence). This CDR3 has 13 residues. The junction had 9 bases not matched to a gene; V was cut back by 5 bases and J by 6 bases. Quantitative barcoded 5'-RACE was used to prepare TCR beta libraries. In TCRdb, the 5' RACE reads were re-called with MiXCR into one record per CDR3 protein. The sample has 340,000 or so distinct CDR3 sequences, 14% to 15% seen once. In the case of this clonotype: The antigen remains unidentified.

This TCR derives from a male donor with ankylosing spondylitis or in good health (not recorded which). The chain uses TRBV20-1 and TRBJ1-1, with 7 bases that match TRBD1. Specimen: blood, either unsorted or a sorted T cell fraction (not recorded which). As DNA, the CDR3 is TGCAGTGCTCCGCAGACAGGGCCGGCTGAAGCTTTCTTT. Amino acids: CSAPQTGPAEAFF.